This entry features one T cell receptor beta chain sequence. Data came from immunoSEQ multiplex PCR; TCRdb stores just in-frame clones and leaves some out. The sample contains over 50,000 clones, around 87% of which appear only once. The source of the sample is a study of T cell changes during pregnancy in multiple sclerosis. The germline V gene has CDR1 SNHLY and CDR2 FYNNEI. This CDR3 contains 18 residues. The J segment lost 5 bases and the V segment lost 1 base, leaving 13 bases of the junction unmatched. J is TRBJ1-2 and V is TRBV2; 10 bases align to TRBD1. The TCR sequence derives from a human donor whose cells served as feeder cells for cultures in a pregnancy study. Sequencing was performed on peripheral blood from another person, used as feeder cells. The CDR3 here is CASSEGGTGALSRYGYTF. In nucleotides, the CDR3 is TGTGCCAGCAGTGAAGGAGGGACAGGGGCGTTATCGAGGTATGGCTACACCTTC.